The TCR beta chain described here comes from a study of cytomegalovirus exposure and HLA in healthy donors. The study ran its PCR with 60 Vbeta and 13 Jbeta primers. The table came from immunoSEQ multiplex PCR; TCRdb's copy has only in-frame clones and leaves some out. The data show roughly 170,000 clones, about 75% seen once. The CDR3 has 17 amino acids. V was clipped by 0 bases and J by 3 bases; unmatched bases: 10. Germline CDR1 and CDR2: GTSNPN and SVGIG (reference sequence). The sequenced sample consisted of PBMCs. The chain is built from TRBV30 and TRBJ2-1; 8 bases agree with TRBD2. The receptor was derived from a female donor in good health and CMV-seronegative. In nucleotides, the CDR3 is TGTGCCTGGAGTGTATCCGGGGGGGGCCTGTTCTACAATGAGCAGTTCTTC. This encodes CAWSVSGGGLFYNEQFF.